These 3 T cell receptor beta chains came from one sample sequenced in a study of cytomegalovirus exposure and HLA in healthy donors. Vbeta (60) and Jbeta (13) primers were used in the PCR. The protocol was immunoSEQ multiplex PCR, while the TCRdb copy is restricted to in-frame clones and leaves out a portion. The sample gives approximately 160,000 clones, roughly four fifths of which show up once; 1.5% to 2% is in the top ten. The sequenced material came from PBMCs. Receptor source: a young woman in good health and CMV-seronegative.

The chain links TRBV19 to TRBJ2-7; a weak D match, TRBD2 (6 bases). The CDR3 is 15 amino acids. The germline gives CDR1 LNHDA, CDR2 SQIVND (reference sequence). V gave up 5 bases and J gave up 6 bases, with 20 bases separating them. CDR3 sequence (DNA): TGTGCCAGTAGTGTCCGGGACTGGGCGGGGATCGAGCAGTACTTC. Translation: CASSVRDWAGIEQYF.

This clone was seen only a few times. V and J are TRBV9 and TRBJ1-3; D uncertain. V dropped 4 bases and J dropped 0 bases, with 14 bases sitting between them. The CDR3 has 16 residues. Germline V lookup: CDR1 SGDLS, CDR2 YYNGEE. The CDR3 protein is CASSKRTGNSGNTIYF. CDR3 bases: TGTGCCAGCAGCAAAAGAACCGGGAACTCTGGAAACACCATATATTTT.

J is TRBJ2-7 and V is TRBV14; TRBD1 might be the D (5 bases). Trimming cost V 4 bases and J 5 bases, with 12 bases left between them. This CDR3 has 13 residues. Germline CDR1 is SGHDN and CDR2 is FVKESK. CDR3 sequence reads: CASSLAQGNEQYF. CDR3 nucleotides: TGTGCCAGCAGCCTCGCCCAGGGTAACGAGCAGTACTTC.